This T cell receptor beta chain was observed in a study of blood T cells in healthy people across ages. Study outcomes and limitations: A roughly linear fall in TCR beta diversity per million T cells was seen with increasing age. It was held that the diversity estimates obtained from one million T cells were underestimates. Long-lived and aged donors differed, with more naive CD4+ cells and higher diversity in the long-lived.

Comment on this clonotype: As yet, its antigen is unknown.

This CDR3 is built from 11 residues. Trimming removed 10 bases from V and 13 bases from J, with 16 bases in between. Using a J-beta primer mix together with a sample-barcoded 5' primer, a second PCR was run for 7 to 11 cycles. A single record per CDR3 protein comes from TCRdb applying MiXCR to the 5' RACE reads. The data hold about a million distinct CDR3 sequences, with around 48% observed a single time. The clonotype comes from a young man in good health. Sequencing was done on a sample of blood. V and J are TRBV12-3 or TRBV12-4 and TRBJ2-2; D is ambiguous. The CDR3 DNA is TGTGCCACCTCTTCAGAGCTTCGGCTGTTTTTT. This sequence encodes CATSSELRLFF.